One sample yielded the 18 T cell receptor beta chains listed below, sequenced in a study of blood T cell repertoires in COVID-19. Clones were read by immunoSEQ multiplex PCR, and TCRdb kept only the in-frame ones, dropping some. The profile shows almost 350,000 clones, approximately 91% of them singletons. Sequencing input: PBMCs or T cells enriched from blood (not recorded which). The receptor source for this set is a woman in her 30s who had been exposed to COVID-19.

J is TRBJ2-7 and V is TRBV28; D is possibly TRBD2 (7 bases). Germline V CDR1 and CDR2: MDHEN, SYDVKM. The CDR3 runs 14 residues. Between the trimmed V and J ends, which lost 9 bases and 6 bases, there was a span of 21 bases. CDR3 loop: CASSGPHLGGEQYF. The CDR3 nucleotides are TGTGCCAGTAGCGGGCCCCACCTAGGGGGCGAGCAGTACTTC.

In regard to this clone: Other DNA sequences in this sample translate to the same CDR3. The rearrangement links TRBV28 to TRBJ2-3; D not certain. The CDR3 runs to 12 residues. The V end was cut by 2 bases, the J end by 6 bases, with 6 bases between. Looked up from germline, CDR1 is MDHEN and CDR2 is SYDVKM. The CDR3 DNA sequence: TGTGCCAGCAGTTTAGCCGGGGATACGCAGTATTTT. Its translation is CASSLAGDTQYF.

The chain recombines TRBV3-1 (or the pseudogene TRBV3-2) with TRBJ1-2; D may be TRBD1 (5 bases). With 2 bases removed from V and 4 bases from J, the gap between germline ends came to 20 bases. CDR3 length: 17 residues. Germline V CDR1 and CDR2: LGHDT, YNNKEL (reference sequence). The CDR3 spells CASSQQSDSLGFYGYTF. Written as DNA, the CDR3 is TGTGCCAGCAGCCAACAGAGTGACAGCCTTGGTTTCTATGGCTACACCTTC.

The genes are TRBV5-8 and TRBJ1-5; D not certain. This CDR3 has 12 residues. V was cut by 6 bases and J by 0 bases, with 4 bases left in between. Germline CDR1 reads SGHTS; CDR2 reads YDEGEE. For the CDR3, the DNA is TGTGCCAGCATAAATAGCAATCAGCCCCAGCATTTT. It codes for CASINSNQPQHF.

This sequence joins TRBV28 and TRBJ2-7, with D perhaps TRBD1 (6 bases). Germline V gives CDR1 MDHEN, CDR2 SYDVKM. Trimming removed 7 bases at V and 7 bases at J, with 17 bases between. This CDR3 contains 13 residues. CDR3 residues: CASIPGTPGEQYF. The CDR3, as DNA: TGTGCCAGCATCCCGGGGACACCCGGGGAGCAGTACTTC.

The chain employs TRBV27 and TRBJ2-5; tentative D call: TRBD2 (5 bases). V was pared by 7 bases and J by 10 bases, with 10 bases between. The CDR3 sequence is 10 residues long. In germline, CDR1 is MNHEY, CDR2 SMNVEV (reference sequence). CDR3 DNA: TGTGCCAGCAACCTCGAGGGCCAGTACTTC. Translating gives CASNLEGQYF.

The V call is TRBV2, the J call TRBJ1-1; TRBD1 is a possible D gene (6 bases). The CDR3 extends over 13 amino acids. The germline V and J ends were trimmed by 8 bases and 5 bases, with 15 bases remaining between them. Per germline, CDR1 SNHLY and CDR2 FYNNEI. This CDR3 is CASVQTGGTEAFF. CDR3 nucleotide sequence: TGTGCCAGCGTGCAGACAGGAGGAACTGAAGCTTTCTTT.

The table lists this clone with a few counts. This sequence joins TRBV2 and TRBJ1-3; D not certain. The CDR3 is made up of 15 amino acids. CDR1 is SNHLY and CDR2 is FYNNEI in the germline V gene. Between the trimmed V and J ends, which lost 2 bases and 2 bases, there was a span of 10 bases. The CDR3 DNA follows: TGTGCCAGCAGTGAAAACAGCCCGCCTGGAAACACCATATATTTT. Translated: CASSENSPPGNTIYF.

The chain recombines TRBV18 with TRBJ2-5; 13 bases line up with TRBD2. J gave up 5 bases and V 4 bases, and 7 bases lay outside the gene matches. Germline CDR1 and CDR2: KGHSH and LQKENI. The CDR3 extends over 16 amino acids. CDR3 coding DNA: TGTGCCAGCTCACGGACTAGCGGGAGTCCGAAGGAGACCCAGTACTTC. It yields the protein CASSRTSGSPKETQYF.

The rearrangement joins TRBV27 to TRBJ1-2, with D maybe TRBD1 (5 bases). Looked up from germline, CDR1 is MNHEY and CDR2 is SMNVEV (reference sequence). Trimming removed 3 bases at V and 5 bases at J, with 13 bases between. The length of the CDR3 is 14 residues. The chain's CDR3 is CASSLIGGGYGYTF. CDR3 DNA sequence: TGTGCCAGCAGTTTGATTGGGGGAGGGTATGGCTACACCTTC.

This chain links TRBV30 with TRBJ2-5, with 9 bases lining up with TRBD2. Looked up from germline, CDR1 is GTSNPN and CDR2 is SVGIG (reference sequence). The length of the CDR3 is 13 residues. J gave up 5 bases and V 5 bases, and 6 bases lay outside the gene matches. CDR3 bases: TGTGCCTGGCAAGCGGGAGGTGGTGAGACCCAGTACTTC. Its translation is CAWQAGGGETQYF.

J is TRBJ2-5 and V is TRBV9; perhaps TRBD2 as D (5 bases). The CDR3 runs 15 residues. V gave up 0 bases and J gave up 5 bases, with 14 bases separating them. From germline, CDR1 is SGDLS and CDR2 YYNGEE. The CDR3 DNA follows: TGTGCCAGCAGCGTAGCCCAGCGGTCCCAGGAGACCCAGTACTTC. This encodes CASSVAQRSQETQYF. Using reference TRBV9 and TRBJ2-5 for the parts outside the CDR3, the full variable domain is DSGVTQTPKHLITATGQRVTLRCSPRSGDLSVYWYQQSLDQGLQFLIQYYNGEERAKGNILERFSAQQFPDLHSELNLSSLELGDSALYFCASSVAQRSQETQYFGPGTRLLVL.

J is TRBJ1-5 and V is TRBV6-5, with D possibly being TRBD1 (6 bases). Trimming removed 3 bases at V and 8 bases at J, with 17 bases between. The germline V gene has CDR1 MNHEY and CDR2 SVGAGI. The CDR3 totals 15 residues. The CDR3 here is CASSYSGRGLEPQHF. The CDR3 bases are TGTGCCAGCAGTTATTCGGGGAGGGGGTTAGAGCCCCAGCATTTT.

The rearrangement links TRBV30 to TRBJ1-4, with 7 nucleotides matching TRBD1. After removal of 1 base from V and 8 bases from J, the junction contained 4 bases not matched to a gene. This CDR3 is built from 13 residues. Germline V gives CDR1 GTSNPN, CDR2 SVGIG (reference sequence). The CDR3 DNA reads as TGTGCCTGGAGTGGACAGGGTCTGGAAAAACTGTTTTTT. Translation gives CAWSGQGLEKLFF.

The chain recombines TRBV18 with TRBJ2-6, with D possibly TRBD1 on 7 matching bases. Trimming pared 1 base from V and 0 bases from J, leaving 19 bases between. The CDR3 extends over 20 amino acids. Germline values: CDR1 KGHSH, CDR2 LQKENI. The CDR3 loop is CASSPLGAGGMSSGANVLTF. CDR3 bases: TGTGCCAGCTCACCACTGGGCGCAGGGGGGATGAGCTCTGGGGCCAACGTCCTGACTTTC.

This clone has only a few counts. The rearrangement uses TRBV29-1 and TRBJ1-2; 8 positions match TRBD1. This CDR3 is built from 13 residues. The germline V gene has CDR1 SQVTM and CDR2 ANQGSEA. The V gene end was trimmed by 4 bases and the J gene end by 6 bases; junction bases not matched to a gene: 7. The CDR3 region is CSVVAGGFHGYTF. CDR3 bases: TGCAGCGTTGTTGCAGGGGGCTTCCATGGCTACACCTTC.

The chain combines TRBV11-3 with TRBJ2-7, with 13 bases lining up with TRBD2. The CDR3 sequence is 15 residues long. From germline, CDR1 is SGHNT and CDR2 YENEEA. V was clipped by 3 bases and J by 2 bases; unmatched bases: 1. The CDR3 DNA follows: TGTGCCAGCAGCTTGGGGACTAGCGGGGCCTACGAGCAGTACTTC. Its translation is CASSLGTSGAYEQYF.

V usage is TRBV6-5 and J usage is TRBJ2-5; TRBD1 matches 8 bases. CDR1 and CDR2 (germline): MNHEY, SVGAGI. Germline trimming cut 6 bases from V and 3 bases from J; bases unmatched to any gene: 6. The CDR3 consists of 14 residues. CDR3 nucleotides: TGTGCCAGCAGCTTTTTGACAGGGGAAGAGACCCAGTACTTC. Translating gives CASSFLTGEETQYF.